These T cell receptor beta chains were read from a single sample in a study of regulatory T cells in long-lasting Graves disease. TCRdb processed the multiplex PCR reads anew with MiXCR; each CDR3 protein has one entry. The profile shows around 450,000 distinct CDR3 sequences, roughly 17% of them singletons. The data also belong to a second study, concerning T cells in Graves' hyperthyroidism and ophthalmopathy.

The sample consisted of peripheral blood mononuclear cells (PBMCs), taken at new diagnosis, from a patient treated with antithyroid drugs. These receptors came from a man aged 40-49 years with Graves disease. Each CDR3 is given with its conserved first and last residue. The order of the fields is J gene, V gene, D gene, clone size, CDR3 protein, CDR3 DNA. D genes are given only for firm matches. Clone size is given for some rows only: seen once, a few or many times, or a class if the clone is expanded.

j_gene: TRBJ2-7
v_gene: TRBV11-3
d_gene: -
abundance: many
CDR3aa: CASSWATGSEQYF
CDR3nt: TGTGCCAGCAGCTGGGCAACCGGGAGCGAGCAGTACTTC

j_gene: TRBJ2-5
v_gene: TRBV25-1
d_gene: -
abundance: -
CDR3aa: CASSATLKRATQYF
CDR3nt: TGTGCCAGCAGTGCGACACTAAAGCGTGCGACCCAGTACTTC

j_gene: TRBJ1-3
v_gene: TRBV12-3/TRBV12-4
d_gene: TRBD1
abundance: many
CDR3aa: CASSPTGPELGNTIYF
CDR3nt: TGTGCCAGCAGTCCGACAGGGCCAGAACTTGGAAACACCATATATTTT

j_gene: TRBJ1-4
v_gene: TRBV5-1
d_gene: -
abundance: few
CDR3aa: CASSLAGKGEKLFF
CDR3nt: TGCGCCAGCAGCTTGGCAGGGAAGGGAGAAAAACTGTTTTTT

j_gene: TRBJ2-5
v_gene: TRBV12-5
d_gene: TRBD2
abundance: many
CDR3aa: CASGLVPLGLAGGKTQYF
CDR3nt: TGTGCTAGTGGTTTGGTACCCCTGGGACTAGCGGGCGGAAAGACCCAGTACTTC

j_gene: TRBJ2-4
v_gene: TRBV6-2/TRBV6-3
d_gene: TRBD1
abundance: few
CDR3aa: CASSLDRGAKNIQYF
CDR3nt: TGTGCCAGCAGCCTGGACAGGGGTGCCAAAAACATTCAGTACTTC

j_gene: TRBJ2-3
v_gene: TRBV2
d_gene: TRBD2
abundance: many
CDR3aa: CASSEKLAGSTDTQYF
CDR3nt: TGTGCCAGCAGTGAAAAGTTAGCGGGAAGCACAGATACGCAGTATTTT

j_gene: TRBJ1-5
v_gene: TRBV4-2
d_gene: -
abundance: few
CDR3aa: CASSQEVGGYSNQPQHF
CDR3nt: TGTGCCAGCAGCCAAGAGGTTGGGGGCTATAGCAATCAGCCCCAGCATTTT

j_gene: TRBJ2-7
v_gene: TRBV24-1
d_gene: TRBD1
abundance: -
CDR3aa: CATSDRTGVEQYF
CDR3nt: TGTGCCACCAGTGACCGGACAGGGGTCGAGCAGTACTTC

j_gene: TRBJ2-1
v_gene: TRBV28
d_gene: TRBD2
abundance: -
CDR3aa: CASSLSGRAYYNEQFF
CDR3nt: TGTGCCAGCAGTTTAAGCGGGAGGGCCTACTACAATGAGCAGTTCTTC

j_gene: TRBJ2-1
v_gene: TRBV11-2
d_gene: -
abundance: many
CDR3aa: CASSLDLDSSYNEQFF
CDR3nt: TGTGCCAGCAGCTTAGACCTTGATAGCTCCTACAATGAGCAGTTCTTC

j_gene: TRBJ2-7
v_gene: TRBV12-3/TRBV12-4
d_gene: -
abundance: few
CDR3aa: CASSFQGLVDEQYF
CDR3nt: TGTGCCAGCAGTTTCCAGGGGCTCGTCGACGAGCAGTACTTC

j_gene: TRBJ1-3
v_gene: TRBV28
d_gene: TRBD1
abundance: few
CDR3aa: CASSQRGGGNTIYF
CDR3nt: TGTGCCAGCAGCCAGCGAGGGGGCGGAAACACCATATATTTT

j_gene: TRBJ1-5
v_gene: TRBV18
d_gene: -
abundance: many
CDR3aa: CASSPGIDQPQHF
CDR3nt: TGTGCCAGCTCACCAGGGATAGACCAGCCCCAGCATTTT

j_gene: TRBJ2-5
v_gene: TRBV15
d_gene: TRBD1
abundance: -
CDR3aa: CATSRDRDQGQETQYF
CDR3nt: TGTGCCACCAGCAGGGACAGGGATCAAGGCCAAGAGACCCAGTACTTC

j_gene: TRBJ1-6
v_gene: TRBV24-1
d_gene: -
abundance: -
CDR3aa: CATSDSGGGRNNSPLHF
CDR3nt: TGTGCCACCAGTGATTCAGGTGGGGGCCGCAATAATTCACCCCTCCACTTT

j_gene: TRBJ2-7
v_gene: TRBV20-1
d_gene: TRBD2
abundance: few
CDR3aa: CSAPRPGGPSYEQYF
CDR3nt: TGCAGTGCCCCGAGACCGGGAGGGCCCTCCTACGAGCAGTACTTC

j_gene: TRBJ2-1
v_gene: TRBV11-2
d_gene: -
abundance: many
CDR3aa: CASSLKDLYNEQFF
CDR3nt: TGTGCCAGCAGCTTAAAGGATCTCTACAATGAGCAGTTCTTC

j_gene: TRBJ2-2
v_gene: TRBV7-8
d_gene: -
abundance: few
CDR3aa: CASSGEWGRDKNTGELFF
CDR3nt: TGTGCCAGCAGCGGAGAGTGGGGGCGGGATAAGAACACCGGGGAGCTGTTTTTT

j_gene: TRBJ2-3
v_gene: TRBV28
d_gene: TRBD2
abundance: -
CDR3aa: CASSPYQTSGSRTDTQYF
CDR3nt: TGTGCCAGCAGCCCCTACCAGACTAGCGGGAGTCGGACAGATACGCAGTATTTT

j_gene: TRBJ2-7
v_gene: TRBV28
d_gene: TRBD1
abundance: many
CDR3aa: CASTLSGTGYEQYF
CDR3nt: TGTGCCAGCACTCTATCCGGGACAGGGTACGAGCAGTACTTC

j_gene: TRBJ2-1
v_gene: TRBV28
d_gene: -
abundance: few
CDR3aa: CASTQEAWDEQFF
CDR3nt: TGTGCCAGCACCCAAGAGGCGTGGGATGAGCAGTTCTTC